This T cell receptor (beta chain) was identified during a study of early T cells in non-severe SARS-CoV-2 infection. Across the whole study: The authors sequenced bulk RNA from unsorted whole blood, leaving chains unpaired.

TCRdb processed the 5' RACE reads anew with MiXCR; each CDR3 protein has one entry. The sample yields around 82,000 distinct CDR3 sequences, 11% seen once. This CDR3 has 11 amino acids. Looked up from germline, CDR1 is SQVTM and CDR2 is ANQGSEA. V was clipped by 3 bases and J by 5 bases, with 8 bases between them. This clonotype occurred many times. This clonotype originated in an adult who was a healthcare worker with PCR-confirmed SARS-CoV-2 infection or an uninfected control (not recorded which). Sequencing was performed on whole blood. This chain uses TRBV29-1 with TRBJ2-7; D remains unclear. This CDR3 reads CSVEVLHEQYF. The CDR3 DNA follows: TGCAGCGTTGAGGTCCTCCACGAGCAGTACTTC.